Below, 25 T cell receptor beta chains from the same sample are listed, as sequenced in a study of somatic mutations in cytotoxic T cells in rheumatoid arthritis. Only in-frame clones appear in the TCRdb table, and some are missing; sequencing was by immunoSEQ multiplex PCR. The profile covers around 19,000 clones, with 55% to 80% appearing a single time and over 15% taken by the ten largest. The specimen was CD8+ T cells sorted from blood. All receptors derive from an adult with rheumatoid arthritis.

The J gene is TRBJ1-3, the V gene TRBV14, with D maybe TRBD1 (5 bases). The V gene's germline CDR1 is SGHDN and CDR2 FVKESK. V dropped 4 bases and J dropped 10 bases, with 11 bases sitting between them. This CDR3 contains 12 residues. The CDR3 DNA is TGTGCCAGCAGCCCCGGGCCAGGGACCATATATTTT. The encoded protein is CASSPGPGTIYF.

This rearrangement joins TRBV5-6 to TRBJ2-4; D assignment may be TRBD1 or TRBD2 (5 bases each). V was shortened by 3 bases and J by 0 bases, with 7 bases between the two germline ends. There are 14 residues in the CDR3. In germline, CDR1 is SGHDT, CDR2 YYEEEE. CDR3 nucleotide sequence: TGTGCCAGCAGCTACGGGACAGCCAAAAACATTCAGTACTTC. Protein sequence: CASSYGTAKNIQYF.

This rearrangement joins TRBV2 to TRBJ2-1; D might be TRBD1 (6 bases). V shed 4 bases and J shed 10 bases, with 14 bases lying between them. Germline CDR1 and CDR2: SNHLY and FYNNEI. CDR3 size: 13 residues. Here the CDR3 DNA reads TGTGCCAGCAGTGGGGCAGGGGTTCGCGAGCAGTTCTTC. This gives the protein CASSGAGVREQFF.

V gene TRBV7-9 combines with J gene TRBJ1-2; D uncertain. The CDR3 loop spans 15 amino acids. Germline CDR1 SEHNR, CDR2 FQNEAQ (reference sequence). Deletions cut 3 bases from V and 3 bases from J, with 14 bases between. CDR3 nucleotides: TGTGCCAGCAGCTTTACCGAAGGCAGAGACTATGGCTACACCTTC. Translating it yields CASSFTEGRDYGYTF.

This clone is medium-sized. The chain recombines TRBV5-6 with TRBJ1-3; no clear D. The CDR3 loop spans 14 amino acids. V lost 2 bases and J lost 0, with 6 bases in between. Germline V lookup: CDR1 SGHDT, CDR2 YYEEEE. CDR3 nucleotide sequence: TGTGCCAGCAGCTTCAAGGGCTCTGGAAACACCATATATTTT. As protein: CASSFKGSGNTIYF.

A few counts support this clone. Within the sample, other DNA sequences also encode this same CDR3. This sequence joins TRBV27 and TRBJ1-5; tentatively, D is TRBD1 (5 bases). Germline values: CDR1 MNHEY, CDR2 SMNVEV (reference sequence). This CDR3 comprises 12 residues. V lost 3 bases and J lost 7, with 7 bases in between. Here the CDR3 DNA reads TGTGCCAGCAGTTTGAGGGGCCAGCCCCAGCATTTT. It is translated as CASSLRGQPQHF.

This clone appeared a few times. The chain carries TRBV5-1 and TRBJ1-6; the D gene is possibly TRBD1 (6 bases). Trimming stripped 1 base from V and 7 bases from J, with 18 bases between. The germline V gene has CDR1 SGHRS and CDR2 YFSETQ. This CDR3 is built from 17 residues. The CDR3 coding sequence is TGCGCCAGCAGCTTGCGAGGGGGAGTATCAGCGAATTCACCCCTCCACTTT. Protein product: CASSLRGGVSANSPLHF.

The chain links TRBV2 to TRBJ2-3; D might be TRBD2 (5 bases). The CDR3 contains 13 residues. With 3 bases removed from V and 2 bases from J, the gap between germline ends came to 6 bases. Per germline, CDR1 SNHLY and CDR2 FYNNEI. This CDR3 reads CASSERATDTQYF. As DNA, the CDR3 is TGTGCCAGCAGTGAGCGGGCCACAGATACGCAGTATTTT.

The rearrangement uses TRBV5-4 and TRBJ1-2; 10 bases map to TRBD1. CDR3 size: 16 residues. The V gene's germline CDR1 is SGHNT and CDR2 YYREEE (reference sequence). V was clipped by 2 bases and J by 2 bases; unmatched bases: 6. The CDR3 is CASSFEPGQGNYGYTF. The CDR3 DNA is TGTGCCAGCAGCTTCGAACCGGGACAGGGGAACTATGGCTACACCTTC. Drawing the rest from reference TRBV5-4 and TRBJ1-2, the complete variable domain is ETGVTQSPTHLIKTRGQQVTLRCSSQSGHNTVSWYQQALGQGPQFIFQYYREEENGRGNFPPRFSGLQFPNYSSELNVNALELDDSALYLCASSFEPGQGNYGYTFGSGTRLTVV.

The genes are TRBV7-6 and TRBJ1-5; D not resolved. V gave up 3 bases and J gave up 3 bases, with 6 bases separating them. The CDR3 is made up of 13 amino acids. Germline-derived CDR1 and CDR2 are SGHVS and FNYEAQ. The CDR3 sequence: CASSFGSNQPQHF. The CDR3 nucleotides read TGTGCCAGCAGCTTCGGTTCCAATCAGCCCCAGCATTTT.

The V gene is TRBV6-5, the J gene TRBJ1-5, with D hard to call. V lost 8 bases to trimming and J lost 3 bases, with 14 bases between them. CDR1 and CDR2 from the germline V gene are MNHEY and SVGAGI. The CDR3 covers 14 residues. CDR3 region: CASSQSQNNQPQHF. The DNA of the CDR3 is TGTGCCAGCTCCCAATCACAAAACAATCAGCCCCAGCATTTT.

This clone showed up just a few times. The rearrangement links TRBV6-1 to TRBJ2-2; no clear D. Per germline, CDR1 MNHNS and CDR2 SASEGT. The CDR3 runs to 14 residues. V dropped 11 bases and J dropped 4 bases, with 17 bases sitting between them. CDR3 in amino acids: CAGTVEHGTGELFF. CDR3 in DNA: TGTGCCGGTACGGTGGAACATGGCACCGGGGAGCTGTTTTTT.

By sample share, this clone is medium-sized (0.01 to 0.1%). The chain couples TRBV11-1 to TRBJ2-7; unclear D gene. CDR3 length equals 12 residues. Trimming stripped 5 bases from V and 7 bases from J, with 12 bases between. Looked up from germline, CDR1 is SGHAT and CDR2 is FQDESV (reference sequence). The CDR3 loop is CASSKSAPEQYF. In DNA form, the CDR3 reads TGTGCCAGCAGCAAATCGGCCCCAGAGCAGTACTTC. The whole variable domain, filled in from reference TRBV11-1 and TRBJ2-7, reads EAEVAQSPRYKITEKSQAVAFWCDPISGHATLYWYRQILGQGPELLVQFQDESVVDDSQLPKDRFSAERLKGVDSTLKIQPAELGDSAMYLCASSKSAPEQYFGPGTRLTVT.

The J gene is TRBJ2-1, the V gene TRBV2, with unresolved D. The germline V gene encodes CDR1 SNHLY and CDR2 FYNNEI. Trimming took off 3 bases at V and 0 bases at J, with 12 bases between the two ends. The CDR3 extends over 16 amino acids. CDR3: CASSDWRSSSYNEQFF. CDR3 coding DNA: TGTGCCAGCAGTGACTGGCGGTCGAGCTCCTACAATGAGCAGTTCTTC.

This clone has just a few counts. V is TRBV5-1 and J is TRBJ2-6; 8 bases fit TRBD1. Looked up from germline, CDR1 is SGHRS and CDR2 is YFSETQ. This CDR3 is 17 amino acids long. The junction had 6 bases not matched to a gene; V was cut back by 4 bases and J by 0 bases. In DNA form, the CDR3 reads TGCGCCAGCAGCAGGGGACAGGACCCCTCTGGGGCCAACGTCCTGACTTTC. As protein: CASSRGQDPSGANVLTF.

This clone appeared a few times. The CDR3 is CASSSPGQHNQPQHF. In DNA, the CDR3 is TGTGCCAGCAGTTCTCCTGGACAGCACAATCAGCCCCAGCATTTT. This chain connects TRBV27 to TRBJ1-5, with a possible D match to TRBD1 (6 bases). The CDR3 runs to 15 residues. With 4 bases removed from V and 3 bases from J, the gap between germline ends came to 13 bases. Germline V lookup: CDR1 MNHEY, CDR2 SMNVEV (reference sequence).

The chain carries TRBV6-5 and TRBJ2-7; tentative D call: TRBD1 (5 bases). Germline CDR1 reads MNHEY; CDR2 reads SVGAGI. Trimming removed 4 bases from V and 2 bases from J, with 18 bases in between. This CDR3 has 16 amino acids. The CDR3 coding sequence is TGTGCCAGCAGTTCCAATTCAGGGCGATATACCTACGAGCAGTACTTC. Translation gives CASSSNSGRYTYEQYF.

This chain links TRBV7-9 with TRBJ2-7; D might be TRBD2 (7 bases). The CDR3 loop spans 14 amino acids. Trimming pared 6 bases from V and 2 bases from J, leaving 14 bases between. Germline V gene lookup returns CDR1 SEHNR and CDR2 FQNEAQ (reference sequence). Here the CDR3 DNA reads TGTGCCAGCAGTTTGGGGGGGGGCGCCTACGAGCAGTACTTC. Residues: CASSLGGGAYEQYF.

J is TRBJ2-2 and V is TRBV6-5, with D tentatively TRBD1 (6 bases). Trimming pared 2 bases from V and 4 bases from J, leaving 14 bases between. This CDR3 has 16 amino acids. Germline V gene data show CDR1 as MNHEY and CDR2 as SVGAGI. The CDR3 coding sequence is TGTGCCAGCAGTTACAACAGGGAGATCGGCACCGGGGAGCTGTTTTTT. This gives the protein CASSYNREIGTGELFF.

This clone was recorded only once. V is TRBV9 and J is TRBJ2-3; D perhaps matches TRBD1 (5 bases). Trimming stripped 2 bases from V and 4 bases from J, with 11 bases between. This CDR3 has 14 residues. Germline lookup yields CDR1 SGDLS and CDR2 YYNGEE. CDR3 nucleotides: TGTGCCAGCAGCGTGAGGCAGGGCCCAGATACGCAGTATTTT. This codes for CASSVRQGPDTQYF.

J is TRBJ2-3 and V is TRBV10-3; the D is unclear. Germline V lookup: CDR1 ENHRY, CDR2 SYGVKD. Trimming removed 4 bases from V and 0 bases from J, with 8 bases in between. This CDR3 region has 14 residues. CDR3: CAISGGTSTDTQYF. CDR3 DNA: TGTGCCATCAGTGGAGGCACAAGCACAGATACGCAGTATTTT.

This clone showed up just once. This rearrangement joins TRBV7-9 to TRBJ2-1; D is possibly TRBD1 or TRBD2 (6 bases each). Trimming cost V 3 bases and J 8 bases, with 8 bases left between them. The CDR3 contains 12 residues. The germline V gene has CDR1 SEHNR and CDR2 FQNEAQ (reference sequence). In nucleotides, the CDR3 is TGTGCCAGCAGCTTGAGGGGGGATGAGCAGTTCTTC. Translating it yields CASSLRGDEQFF.

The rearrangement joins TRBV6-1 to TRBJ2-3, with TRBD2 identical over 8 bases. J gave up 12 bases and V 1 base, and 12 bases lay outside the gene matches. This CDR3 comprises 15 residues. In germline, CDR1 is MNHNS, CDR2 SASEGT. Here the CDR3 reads CASSEVGSSGKFQYF. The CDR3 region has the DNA TGTGCCAGCAGTGAAGTGGGTAGTAGCGGGAAGTTCCAGTATTTT.

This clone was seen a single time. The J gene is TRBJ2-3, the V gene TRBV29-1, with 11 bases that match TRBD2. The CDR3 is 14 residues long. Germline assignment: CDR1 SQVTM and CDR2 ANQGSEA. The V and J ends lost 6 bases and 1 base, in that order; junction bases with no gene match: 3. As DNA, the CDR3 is TGCAGCGTCACACTAGCGGGGGGCACAGATACGCAGTATTTT. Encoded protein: CSVTLAGGTDTQYF.

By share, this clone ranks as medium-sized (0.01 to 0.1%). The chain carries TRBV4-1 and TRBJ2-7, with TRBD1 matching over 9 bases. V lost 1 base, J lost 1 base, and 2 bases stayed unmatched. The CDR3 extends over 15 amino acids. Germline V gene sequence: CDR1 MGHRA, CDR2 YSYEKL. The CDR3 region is CASSQGTGASYEQYF. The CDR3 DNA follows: TGCGCCAGCAGCCAAGGGACAGGGGCTTCCTACGAGCAGTACTTC.